A single sample is the source of the 9 T cell receptor beta chains below, sequenced in a study of OX40 agonist ivuxolimab in advanced cancers. Clones were read by immunoSEQ multiplex PCR, and TCRdb kept only the in-frame ones, dropping some. The table has 25,000 to 35,000 clones, 84% seen once. Sample: CD4+ or CD8+ T cells sorted from blood, taken in a trial of the OX40 agonist ivuxolimab. The receptors were sampled from an adult with an advanced solid tumor such as melanoma, head and neck, liver or kidney cancer.

CDR3 sequence: CASSFAGAEQYF. For the CDR3, the DNA is TGTGCCAGCAGTTTTGCGGGAGCCGAGCAGTACTTC. The chain is built from TRBV28 and TRBJ2-7; 7 bases map to TRBD2. The length of the CDR3 is 12 residues. J gave up 6 bases and V 3 bases, and 2 bases lay outside the gene matches. The germline V gene encodes CDR1 MDHEN and CDR2 SYDVKM.

The rearrangement uses TRBV2 and TRBJ1-5; 9 bases are shared with TRBD1. CDR1 is SNHLY, CDR2 FYNNEI, per germline. Germline trimming cut 6 bases from V and 11 bases from J; bases unmatched to any gene: 11. CDR3 length: 14 residues. This CDR3 is CASRPRDREVAQHF. In DNA form, the CDR3 reads TGTGCCAGCAGACCCCGGGACAGGGAGGTAGCCCAGCATTTT. The whole variable domain, filled in from reference TRBV2 and TRBJ1-5, reads EPEVTQTPSHQVTQMGQEVILRCVPISNHLYFYWYRQILGQKVEFLVSFYNNEISEKSEIFDDQFSVERPDGSNFTLKIRSTKLEDSAMYFCASRPRDREVAQHFGDGTRLSIL.

The chain joins TRBV4-1 to TRBJ1-4; TRBD1 might be the D (5 bases). The germline V gene has CDR1 MGHRA and CDR2 YSYEKL. The CDR3 totals 14 residues. V was shortened by 3 bases and J by 8 bases, with 13 bases between the two germline ends. CDR3 nucleotide sequence: TGCGCCAGCAGCCACGGGGCAGACGAAGAAAAACTGTTTTTT. This sequence encodes CASSHGADEEKLFF.

The CDR3: CASSLTSGGTDTQYF. Written as DNA, the CDR3 is TGTGCCAGCAGCTTAACTAGCGGGGGAACAGATACGCAGTATTTT. The chain joins TRBV9 to TRBJ2-3, with TRBD2 matching over 11 bases. Germline CDR1 is SGDLS and CDR2 is YYNGEE. This CDR3 is built from 15 residues. V dropped 4 bases and J dropped 3; count of bases not matched to a gene: 4.

The rearrangement uses TRBV9 and TRBJ2-7, with D perhaps matching TRBD2 (6 bases). Germline V gene sequence: CDR1 SGDLS, CDR2 YYNGEE. The CDR3 length is 14 residues. The ends were cut back, 0 bases at V and 2 bases at J, with 9 bases in the middle. As DNA, the CDR3 is TGTGCCAGCAGCGTAGGCGGGGCCCCCTACGAGCAGTACTTC. Translating gives CASSVGGAPYEQYF.

CDR3 loop: CASSERASGGRATDTQYF. The CDR3, as DNA: TGCGCCAGCAGCGAAAGGGCTAGCGGGGGCCGGGCCACAGATACGCAGTATTTT. The chain carries TRBV4-1 and TRBJ2-3; 10 bases map to TRBD2. The J segment lost 2 bases and the V segment lost 5 bases, leaving 13 bases of the junction unmatched. Germline V gene data show CDR1 as MGHRA and CDR2 as YSYEKL. The CDR3 spans 18 residues.

For the CDR3, the DNA is TGTGCCAGCAGTGATTATAGCAATCAGCCCCAGCATTTT. Translating gives CASSDYSNQPQHF. The chain is built from TRBV2 and TRBJ1-5; the D is unclear. The CDR3 spans 13 residues. Trimming took 3 bases from V and 0 from J, leaving 3 bases between them. CDR1 and CDR2 from the germline V gene are SNHLY and FYNNEI.

V gene TRBV4-3 combines with J gene TRBJ2-7; D unclear. Germline V gives CDR1 LGHNA, CDR2 YSLEER. V lost 4 bases to trimming and J lost 2 bases, with 15 bases between them. The length of the CDR3 is 15 residues. CDR3: CASSLSQGSAYEQYF. The DNA for the CDR3 is TGCGCCAGCAGCCTAAGCCAAGGGTCCGCCTACGAGCAGTACTTC.

The rearrangement links TRBV10-3 to TRBJ2-5; D unclear. The V gene's germline CDR1 is ENHRY and CDR2 SYGVKD. This CDR3 has 14 amino acids. The V end lost 6 bases, the J end lost 5 bases, and 16 bases lay between the germline ends. The CDR3 spells CAIREALLVETQYF. CDR3 coding DNA: TGTGCCATCAGGGAAGCTTTGTTAGTGGAGACCCAGTACTTC.